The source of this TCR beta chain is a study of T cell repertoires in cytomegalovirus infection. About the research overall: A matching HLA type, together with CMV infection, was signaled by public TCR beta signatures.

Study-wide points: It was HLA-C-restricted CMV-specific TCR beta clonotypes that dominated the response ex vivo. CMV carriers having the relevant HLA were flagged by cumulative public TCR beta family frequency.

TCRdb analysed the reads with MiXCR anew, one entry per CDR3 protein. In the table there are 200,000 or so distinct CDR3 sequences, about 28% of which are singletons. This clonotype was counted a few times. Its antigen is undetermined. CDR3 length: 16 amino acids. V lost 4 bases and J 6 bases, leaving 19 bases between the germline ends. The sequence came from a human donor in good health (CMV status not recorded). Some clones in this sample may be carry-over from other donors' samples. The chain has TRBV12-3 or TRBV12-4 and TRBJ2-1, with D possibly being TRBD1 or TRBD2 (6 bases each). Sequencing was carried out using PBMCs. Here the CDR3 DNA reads TGTGCCAGCAGTTCCCGAGGGAAGGGGGGAGGCAATGAGCAGTTCTTC. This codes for CASSSRGKGGGNEQFF.